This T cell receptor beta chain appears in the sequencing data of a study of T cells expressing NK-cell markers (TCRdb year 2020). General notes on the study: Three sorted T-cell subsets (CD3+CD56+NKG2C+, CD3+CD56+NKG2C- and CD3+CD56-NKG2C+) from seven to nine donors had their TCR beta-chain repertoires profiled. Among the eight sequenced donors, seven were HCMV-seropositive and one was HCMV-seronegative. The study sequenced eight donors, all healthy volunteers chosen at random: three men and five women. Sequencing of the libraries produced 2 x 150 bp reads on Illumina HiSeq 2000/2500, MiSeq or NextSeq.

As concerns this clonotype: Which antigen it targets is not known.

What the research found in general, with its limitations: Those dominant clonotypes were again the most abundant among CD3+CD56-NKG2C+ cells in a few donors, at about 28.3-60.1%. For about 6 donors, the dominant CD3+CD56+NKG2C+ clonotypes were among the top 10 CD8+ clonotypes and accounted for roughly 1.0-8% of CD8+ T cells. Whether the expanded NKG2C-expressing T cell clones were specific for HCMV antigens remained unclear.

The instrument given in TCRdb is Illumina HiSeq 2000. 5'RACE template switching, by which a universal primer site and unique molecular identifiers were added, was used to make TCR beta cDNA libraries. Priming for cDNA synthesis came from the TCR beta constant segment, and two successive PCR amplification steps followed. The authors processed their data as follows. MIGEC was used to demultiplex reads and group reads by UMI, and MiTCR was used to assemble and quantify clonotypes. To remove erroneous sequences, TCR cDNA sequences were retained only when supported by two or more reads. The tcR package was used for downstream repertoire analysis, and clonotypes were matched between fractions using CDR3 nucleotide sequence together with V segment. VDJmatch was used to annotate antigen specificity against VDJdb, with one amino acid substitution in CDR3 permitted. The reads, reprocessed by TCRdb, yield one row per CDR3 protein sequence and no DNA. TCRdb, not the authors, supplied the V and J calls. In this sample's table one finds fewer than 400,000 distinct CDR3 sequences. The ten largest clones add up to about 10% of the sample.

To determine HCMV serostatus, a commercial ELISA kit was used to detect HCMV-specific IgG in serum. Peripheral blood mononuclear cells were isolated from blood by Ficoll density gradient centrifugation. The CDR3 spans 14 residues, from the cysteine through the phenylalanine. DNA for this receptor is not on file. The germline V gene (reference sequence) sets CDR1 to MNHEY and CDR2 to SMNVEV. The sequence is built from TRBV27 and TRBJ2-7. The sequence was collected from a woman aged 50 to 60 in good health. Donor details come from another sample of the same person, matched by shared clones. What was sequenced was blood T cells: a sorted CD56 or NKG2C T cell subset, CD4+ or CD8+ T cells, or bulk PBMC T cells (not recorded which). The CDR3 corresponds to CASSTWRGPNEQYF.